The present T cell receptor beta chain was sequenced within a study of response to subunit inactivated influenza vaccine. TCRdb re-derived calls from the RT-PCR reads in MiXCR, one entry per CDR3 protein. The data contain more than 400,000 distinct CDR3 sequences, 7.2% of them seen just once; the ten biggest clones take up 10% to 15%. The ends were cut back, 7 bases at V and 8 bases at J, with 15 bases in the middle. The germline CDR1 and CDR2 sequences are MDHEN and SYDVKM. This CDR3 is built from 13 residues. In its sample, this clonotype was seen a few times. The antigen remains unidentified. General observations from the study: Researchers suggested that each seasonal influenza vaccination recruits few new T cells.

The receptor's source is a man aged 50-75 years who received an inactivated influenza vaccine. The chain employs TRBV28 and TRBJ2-1; D remains ambiguous. Sequenced material: PBMCs from blood, taken less than 30 months after vaccination. The CDR3 loop reads CASTPHGNHEQFF. The CDR3 region has the DNA TGTGCCAGCACCCCACACGGTAATCATGAGCAGTTCTTC. Drawing the rest from reference TRBV28 and TRBJ2-1, the complete variable domain is DVKVTQSSRYLVKRTGEKVFLECVQDMDHENMFWYRQDPGLGLRLIYFSYDVKMKEKGDIPEGYSVSREKKERFSLILESASTNQTSMYLCASTPHGNHEQFFGPGTRLTVL.